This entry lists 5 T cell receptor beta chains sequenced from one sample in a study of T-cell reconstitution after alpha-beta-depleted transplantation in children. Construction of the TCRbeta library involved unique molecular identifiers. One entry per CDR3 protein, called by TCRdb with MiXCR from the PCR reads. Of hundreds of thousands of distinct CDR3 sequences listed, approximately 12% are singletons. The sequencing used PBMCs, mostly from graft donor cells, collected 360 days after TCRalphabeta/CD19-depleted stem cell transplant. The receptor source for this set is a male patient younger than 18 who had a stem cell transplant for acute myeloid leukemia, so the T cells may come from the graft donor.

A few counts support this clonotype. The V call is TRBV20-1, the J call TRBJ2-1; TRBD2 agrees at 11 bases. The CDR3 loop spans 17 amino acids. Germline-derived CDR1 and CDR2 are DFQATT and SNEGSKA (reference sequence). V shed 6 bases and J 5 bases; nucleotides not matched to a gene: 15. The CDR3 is CSARRVLAGAFDNEQFF. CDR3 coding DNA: TGCAGTGCCCGGCGGGTACTAGCGGGAGCATTTGACAATGAGCAGTTCTTC.

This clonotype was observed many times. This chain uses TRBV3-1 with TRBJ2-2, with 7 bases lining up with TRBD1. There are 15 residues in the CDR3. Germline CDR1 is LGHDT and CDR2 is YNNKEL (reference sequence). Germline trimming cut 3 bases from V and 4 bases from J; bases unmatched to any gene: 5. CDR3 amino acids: CASSHLGGSTGELFF. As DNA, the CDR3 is TGTGCCAGCAGCCATCTAGGGGGCTCCACCGGGGAGCTGTTTTTT.

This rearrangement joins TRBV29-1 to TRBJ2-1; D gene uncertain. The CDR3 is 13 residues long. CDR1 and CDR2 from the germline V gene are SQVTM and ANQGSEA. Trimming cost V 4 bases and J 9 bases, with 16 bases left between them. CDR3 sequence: CSVVKNRAGEQFF. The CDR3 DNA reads TGCAGCGTTGTCAAAAATCGGGCTGGTGAGCAGTTCTTC.

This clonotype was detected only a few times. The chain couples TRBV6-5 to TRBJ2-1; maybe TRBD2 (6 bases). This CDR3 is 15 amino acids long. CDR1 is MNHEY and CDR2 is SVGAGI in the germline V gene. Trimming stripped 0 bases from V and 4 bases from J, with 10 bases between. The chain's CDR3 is CASSYSGTSYNEQFF. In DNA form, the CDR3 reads TGTGCCAGCAGTTACTCCGGGACTTCGTACAATGAGCAGTTCTTC.

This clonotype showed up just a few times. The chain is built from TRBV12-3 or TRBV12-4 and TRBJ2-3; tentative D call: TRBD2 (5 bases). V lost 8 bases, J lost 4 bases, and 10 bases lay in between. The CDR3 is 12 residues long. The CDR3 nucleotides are TGTGCCAGCCTCTGGGGAGCAGATACGCAGTATTTT. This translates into CASLWGADTQYF.